This TCR beta chain was recorded in a study of CD8+ T cells in alopecia areata. The length of the CDR3 is 13 residues. The V gene's germline CDR1 is SQVTM and CDR2 ANQGSEA. V lost 2 bases and J 7 bases, leaving 14 bases between the germline ends. Extraction of RNA preceded its reverse transcription into cDNA, which served as the sequencing template. Libraries were prepared by immunoSEQ multiplex PCR; TCRdb keeps only in-frame clonotypes and omits some of them. The table has about 210,000 clones, 64% seen once; the top ten hold 4% to 4.5%. Treatment of the sample: oral pan-JAK inhibitor, 5-10 mg twice daily.

The receptor was derived from a human donor with alopecia areata. The J gene is TRBJ1-2, the V gene TRBV29-1, with unresolved D. Specimen: CD4+ T cells sorted from blood, collected at week 4, from a patient treated with tofacitinib. CDR3 residues: CSVETALSGGYTF. In DNA, the CDR3 is TGCAGCGTTGAAACCGCCCTTTCGGGTGGCTACACCTTC.